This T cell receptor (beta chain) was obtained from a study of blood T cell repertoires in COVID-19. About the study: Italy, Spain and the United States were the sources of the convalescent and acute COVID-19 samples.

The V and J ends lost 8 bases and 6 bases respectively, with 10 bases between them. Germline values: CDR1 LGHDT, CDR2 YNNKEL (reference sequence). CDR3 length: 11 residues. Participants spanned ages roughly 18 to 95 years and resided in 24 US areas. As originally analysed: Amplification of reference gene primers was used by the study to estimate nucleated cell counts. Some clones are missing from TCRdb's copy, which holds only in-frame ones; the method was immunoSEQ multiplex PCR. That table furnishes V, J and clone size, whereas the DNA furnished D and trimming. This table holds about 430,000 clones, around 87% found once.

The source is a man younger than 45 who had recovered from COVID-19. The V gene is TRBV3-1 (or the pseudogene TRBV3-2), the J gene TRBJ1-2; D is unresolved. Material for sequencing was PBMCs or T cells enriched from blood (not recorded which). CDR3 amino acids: CASPNPDGYTF. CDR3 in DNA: TGTGCCAGCCCAAACCCGGATGGCTACACCTTC.